The next 25 T cell receptor beta chains were all read from a single sample in a study of cytomegalovirus exposure and HLA in healthy donors. Data came from immunoSEQ multiplex PCR; TCRdb stores just in-frame clones and leaves some out. The sample includes more than 95,000 clones, more than 85% of them seen just once. The source material was PBMCs. Source of these receptors: a man between 18 and 29 years old in good health and CMV-seropositive.

This sequence joins TRBV5-1 and TRBJ1-1, with 8 nucleotides matching TRBD1. The V segment lost 5 bases and the J segment 1 base; nucleotides outside the gene matches: 4. The germline V gene encodes CDR1 SGHRS and CDR2 YFSETQ. The CDR3 has 14 amino acids. The CDR3 spells CASRYDRGNTEAFF. DNA for the CDR3: TGCGCCAGCAGATATGACAGGGGGAACACTGAAGCTTTCTTT.

There are a few counts of this clone. DNA for the CDR3: TGTGCCAGCAGTGACATCCCCGGGACACCCCAGCATTTT. This encodes CASSDIPGTPQHF. The chain has TRBV6-4 and TRBJ1-5, with D possibly being TRBD1 (6 bases). Germline loops: CDR1 MRHNA, CDR2 SNTAGT. CDR3 length: 13 amino acids. Trimming cost V 2 bases and J 10 bases, with 12 bases left between them.

The chain joins TRBV5-6 to TRBJ2-5; 7 nucleotides match TRBD1. There are 15 residues in the CDR3. Germline-derived CDR1 and CDR2 are SGHDT and YYEEEE. The V segment lost 4 bases and the J segment 5 bases; nucleotides outside the gene matches: 11. In nucleotides, the CDR3 is TGTGCCAGCAGCATAGGACGACAGGGCGGCGAGACCCAGTACTTC. This translates into CASSIGRQGGETQYF.

The chain is built from TRBV28 and TRBJ1-2, with D uncertain. The germline CDR1 and CDR2 sequences are MDHEN and SYDVKM. Deletions cut 2 bases from V and 0 bases from J, with 7 bases between. This CDR3 contains 14 residues. CDR3 sequence (DNA): TGTGCCAGCAGTTTAGGGAGCTCTAACTATGGCTACACCTTC. Its protein product is CASSLGSSNYGYTF.

V is TRBV12-5 and J is TRBJ2-1; perhaps TRBD2 as D (6 bases). Germline values: CDR1 LGHNT, CDR2 FRNRAP. The V gene lost 2 bases and the J gene lost 6 bases, with 11 bases spanning the gap. This CDR3 is 14 amino acids long. CDR3 DNA sequence: TGTGCTAGTGGTTTGTGGGGCGGGGTCAATGAGCAGTTCTTC. Its translation is CASGLWGGVNEQFF.

The rearrangement uses TRBV29-1 and TRBJ1-2; 12 bases map to TRBD1. CDR1 and CDR2 (germline): SQVTM, ANQGSEA. V dropped 4 bases and J dropped 2; count of bases not matched to a gene: 8. This CDR3 comprises 16 residues. The CDR3 sequence is CSVVPSGTGGNYGYTF. The CDR3 bases are TGCAGCGTTGTGCCGTCTGGGACAGGGGGCAACTATGGCTACACCTTC.

The chain carries TRBV5-1 and TRBJ1-2; TRBD1 aligns across 7 bases. Germline V gene data show CDR1 as SGHRS and CDR2 as YFSETQ. The CDR3 runs 15 residues. V shed 4 bases, J shed 4 bases, and the junction held 10 bases outside the gene matches. The CDR3 DNA follows: TGCGCCAGCAGCCCCCACCGGGACAGCCCCTATGGCTACACCTTC. As protein: CASSPHRDSPYGYTF.

The V call is TRBV25-1, the J call TRBJ2-7, with 7 nucleotides matching TRBD1. This CDR3 has 14 residues. Germline lookup yields CDR1 MGHDK and CDR2 SYGVNS. The junction had 4 bases not matched to a gene; V was cut back by 1 base and J by 4 bases. DNA for the CDR3: TGTGCCAGCAGTGAATTGGGGGACAGATACGAGCAGTACTTC. Its protein product is CASSELGDRYEQYF.

This chain uses TRBV18 with TRBJ1-2, with TRBD1 matching 7 bases. CDR1 and CDR2 (germline): KGHSH, LQKENI. This CDR3 contains 15 residues. V shed 3 bases and J 4 bases; nucleotides not matched to a gene: 8. CDR3: CASSPVPRGFYGYTF. In DNA, the CDR3 is TGTGCCAGCTCACCTGTGCCCAGGGGGTTCTATGGCTACACCTTC.

This clone came up once. This sample also contains other DNA sequences that code for the same CDR3. This CDR3 is CASSSGLAYEQYF. The CDR3 coding sequence is TGTGCCAGCAGTTCAGGGCTGGCCTACGAGCAGTACTTC. The chain couples TRBV27 to TRBJ2-7; TRBD1 might be the D (5 bases). CDR1 and CDR2 (germline): MNHEY, SMNVEV (reference sequence). This CDR3 comprises 13 residues. Trimming pared 4 bases from V and 2 bases from J, leaving 9 bases between.

The chain has TRBV27 and TRBJ2-7; TRBD1 matches at 9 bases. CDR1 and CDR2 (germline): MNHEY, SMNVEV (reference sequence). The CDR3 consists of 15 residues. The ends lost 7 bases at V and 5 bases at J; junction bases unmatched: 12. The CDR3 DNA is TGTGCCAGCACCTCCGGGACAGGGTTGTACCACGAGCAGTACTTC. It codes for CASTSGTGLYHEQYF.

V is TRBV30 and J is TRBJ2-7, with D possibly being TRBD1 (6 bases). The CDR3 contains 14 residues. The V gene lost 0 bases and the J gene lost 5 bases, with 14 bases spanning the gap. Germline V lookup: CDR1 GTSNPN, CDR2 SVGIG (reference sequence). This CDR3 is CAWSVSGVTDEQYF. CDR3 nucleotide sequence: TGTGCCTGGAGTGTATCAGGGGTGACGGACGAGCAGTACTTC.

The chain uses TRBV5-6 and TRBJ1-3, with D tentatively TRBD1 (5 bases). Trimming shortened V by 2 bases and J by 0 bases, and 15 bases separated the two germline ends. CDR1 and CDR2 from the germline V gene are SGHDT and YYEEEE. CDR3 size: 17 residues. CDR3 region: CASSLLGFQGSGNTIYF. The CDR3, as DNA: TGTGCCAGCAGCTTATTGGGATTCCAGGGCTCTGGAAACACCATATATTTT.

The CDR3 DNA reads TGTGCCAGCAGCAACAGGGCCCTGAACACTGAAGCTTTCTTT. It codes for CASSNRALNTEAFF. This sequence joins TRBV6-5 and TRBJ1-1; D is possibly TRBD1 (6 bases). Germline CDR1 MNHEY, CDR2 SVGAGI. The CDR3 runs to 14 residues. The ends were cut back, 6 bases at V and 0 bases at J, with 11 bases in the middle.

There are a few counts of this clone. The CDR3: CASSGLGQTRDTGELFF. CDR3 DNA sequence: TGTGCCAGTAGTGGCTTGGGACAGACGAGGGACACCGGGGAGCTGTTTTTT. The chain couples TRBV19 to TRBJ2-2, with TRBD1 matching 7 bases. CDR1 is LNHDA and CDR2 is SQIVND in the germline V gene (reference sequence). The V and J ends lost 5 bases and 3 bases, in that order; junction bases with no gene match: 12. CDR3 length: 17 residues.

The table lists this clone with a few counts. V and J are TRBV29-1 and TRBJ1-2; TRBD1 is a possible D gene (5 bases). V was trimmed by 6 bases and J by 5 bases, leaving 19 bases between them. Germline assignment: CDR1 SQVTM and CDR2 ANQGSEA. CDR3 length equals 14 residues. The CDR3 here is CSVFPGETSYGYTF. The CDR3 DNA follows: TGCAGCGTATTCCCGGGGGAAACCTCGTATGGCTACACCTTC.

This clone appeared once. The DNA for the CDR3 is TGTGCCAGCAGTGTGTCCAGGGCAAACGAGCAGTACTTC. Its protein product is CASSVSRANEQYF. The chain couples TRBV2 to TRBJ2-7; D might be TRBD1 (5 bases). CDR3 length: 13 amino acids. Looked up from germline, CDR1 is SNHLY and CDR2 is FYNNEI. V lost 4 bases and J lost 5, with 12 bases in between. Full variable domain (outside the CDR3, taken from reference TRBV2 and TRBJ2-7): EPEVTQTPSHQVTQMGQEVILRCVPISNHLYFYWYRQILGQKVEFLVSFYNNEISEKSEIFDDQFSVERPDGSNFTLKIRSTKLEDSAMYFCASSVSRANEQYFGPGTRLTVT.

V and J are TRBV27 and TRBJ2-7, with D possibly TRBD1 on 6 matching bases. The germline gives CDR1 MNHEY, CDR2 SMNVEV (reference sequence). V was shortened by 2 bases and J by 0 bases, with 11 bases between the two germline ends. This CDR3 contains 15 residues. CDR3 nucleotide sequence: TGTGCCAGCAGTTTAGGGGGCACCAGCTCCTACGAGCAGTACTTC. It translates to CASSLGGTSSYEQYF.

The genes are TRBV4-2 and TRBJ1-2, with TRBD1 matching over 9 bases. The CDR3 is 15 residues long. After removal of 5 bases from V and 4 bases from J, the junction contained 8 bases not matched to a gene. Germline-derived CDR1 and CDR2 are LGHNA and YNFKEQ. This CDR3 is CASSSLQGASYGYTF. The CDR3 bases are TGTGCCAGCAGCTCACTACAGGGGGCGAGCTATGGCTACACCTTC.

V and J are TRBV4-1 and TRBJ1-2, with 9 bases lining up with TRBD1. In germline, CDR1 is MGHRA, CDR2 YSYEKL. The CDR3 consists of 16 residues. V lost 2 bases and J lost 3; bases outside the gene matches: 7. CDR3 bases: TGCGCCAGCAGCCAACTCGGGACAGGGAGGGACTATGGCTACACCTTC. Amino acid sequence: CASSQLGTGRDYGYTF.

CDR3 bases: TGTGCCAGCAGCTTGGTGGGGGGGCCGTCAGATACGCAGTATTTT. It is translated as CASSLVGGPSDTQYF. The chain couples TRBV7-2 to TRBJ2-3; TRBD2 might be the D (7 bases). The CDR3 runs to 15 residues. Looked up from germline, CDR1 is SGHTA and CDR2 is FQGNSA. V gave up 3 bases and J gave up 4 bases, with 14 bases separating them.

The chain has TRBV7-8 and TRBJ1-6; D is possibly TRBD1 (5 bases). The CDR3 covers 12 residues. V was cut by 5 bases and J by 10 bases, with 9 bases left in between. Looked up from germline, CDR1 is SGHVS and CDR2 is FQNEAQ. CDR3 amino acids: CASSPGWSPLHF. In DNA, the CDR3 is TGTGCCAGCAGCCCAGGGTGGTCACCCCTCCACTTT.

V usage is TRBV7-2 and J usage is TRBJ1-5; D might be TRBD1 (5 bases). Trimming took off 3 bases at V and 0 bases at J, with 6 bases between the two ends. The length of the CDR3 is 14 residues. The germline gives CDR1 SGHTA, CDR2 FQGNSA. This chain's CDR3 is CASSFRVSNQPQHF. The CDR3 DNA reads TGTGCCAGCAGCTTCAGGGTTAGCAATCAGCCCCAGCATTTT.

The rearrangement links TRBV29-1 to TRBJ1-1; no clear D gene. The CDR3 sequence is 14 residues long. Germline CDR1 SQVTM, CDR2 ANQGSEA. V gave up 5 bases and J gave up 4 bases, with 17 bases separating them. CDR3 DNA: TGCAGCGTTTTCGGCCTAACAGTCAGCACTGAAGCTTTCTTT. Its protein is CSVFGLTVSTEAFF.

This chain joins TRBV5-4 and TRBJ1-2; D gene ambiguous. The CDR3 has 15 amino acids. The germline V and J ends were trimmed by 4 bases and 1 base, with 14 bases remaining between them. Germline values: CDR1 SGHNT, CDR2 YYREEE (reference sequence). CDR3 bases: TGTGCCAGCAGCCTCCCCCGGGGTGGTAACTATGGCTACACCTTC. Translation: CASSLPRGGNYGYTF. Filled out from reference TRBV5-4 and TRBJ1-2, the complete variable domain reads ETGVTQSPTHLIKTRGQQVTLRCSSQSGHNTVSWYQQALGQGPQFIFQYYREEENGRGNFPPRFSGLQFPNYSSELNVNALELDDSALYLCASSLPRGGNYGYTFGSGTRLTVV.